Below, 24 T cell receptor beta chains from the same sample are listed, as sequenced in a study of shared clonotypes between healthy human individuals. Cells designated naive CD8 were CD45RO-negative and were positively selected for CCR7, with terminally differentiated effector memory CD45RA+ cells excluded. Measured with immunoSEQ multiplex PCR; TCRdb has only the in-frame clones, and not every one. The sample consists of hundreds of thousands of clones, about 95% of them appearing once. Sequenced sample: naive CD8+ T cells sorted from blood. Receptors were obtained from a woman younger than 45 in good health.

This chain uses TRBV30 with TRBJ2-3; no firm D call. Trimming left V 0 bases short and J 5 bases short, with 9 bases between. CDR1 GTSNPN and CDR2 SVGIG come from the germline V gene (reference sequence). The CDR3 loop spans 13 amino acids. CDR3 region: CAWSVRLGDTQYF. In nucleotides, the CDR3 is TGTGCCTGGAGTGTACGGCTCGGAGATACGCAGTATTTT.

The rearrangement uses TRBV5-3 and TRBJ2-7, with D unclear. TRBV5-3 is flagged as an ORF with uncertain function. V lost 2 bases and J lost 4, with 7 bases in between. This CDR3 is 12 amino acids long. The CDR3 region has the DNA TGTGCCAGAAGCTTAGTGGTGTACGAGCAGTACTTC. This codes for CARSLVVYEQYF.

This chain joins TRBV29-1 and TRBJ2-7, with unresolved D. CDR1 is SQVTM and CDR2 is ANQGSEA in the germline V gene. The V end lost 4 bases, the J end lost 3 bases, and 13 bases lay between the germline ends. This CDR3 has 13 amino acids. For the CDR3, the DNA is TGCAGCGTTGTTCTGGGAACGCGCTACGAGCAGTACTTC. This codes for CSVVLGTRYEQYF.

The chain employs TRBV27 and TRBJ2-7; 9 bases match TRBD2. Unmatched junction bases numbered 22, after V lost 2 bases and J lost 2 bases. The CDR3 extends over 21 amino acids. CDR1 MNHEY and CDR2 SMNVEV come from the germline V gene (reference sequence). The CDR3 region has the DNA TGTGCCAGCAGTTTAGTGTCAGCGGCGGGAGGGCCCTCGGAACTTCCCTACGAGCAGTACTTC. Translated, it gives CASSLVSAAGGPSELPYEQYF.

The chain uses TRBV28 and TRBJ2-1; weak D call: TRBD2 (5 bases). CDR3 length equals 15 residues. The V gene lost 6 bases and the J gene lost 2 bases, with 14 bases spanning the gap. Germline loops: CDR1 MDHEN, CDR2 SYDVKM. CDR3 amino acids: CASSLDWNPYNEQFF. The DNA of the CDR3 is TGTGCCAGCAGCCTGGACTGGAACCCCTACAATGAGCAGTTCTTC.

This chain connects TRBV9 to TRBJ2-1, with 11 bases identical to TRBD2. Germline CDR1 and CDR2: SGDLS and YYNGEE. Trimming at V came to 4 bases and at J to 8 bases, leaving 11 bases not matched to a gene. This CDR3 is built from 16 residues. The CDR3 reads CASSFTSGSIGDEQFF. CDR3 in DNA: TGTGCCAGCAGCTTTACTAGCGGGAGCATCGGCGATGAGCAGTTCTTC.

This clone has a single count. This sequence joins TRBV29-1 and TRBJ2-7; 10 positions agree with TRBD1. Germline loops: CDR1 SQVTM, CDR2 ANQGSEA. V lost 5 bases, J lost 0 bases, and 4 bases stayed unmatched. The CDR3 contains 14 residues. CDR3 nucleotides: TGCAGCGTTACGGACAGGGGGAGCTCCTACGAGCAGTACTTC. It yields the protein CSVTDRGSSYEQYF.

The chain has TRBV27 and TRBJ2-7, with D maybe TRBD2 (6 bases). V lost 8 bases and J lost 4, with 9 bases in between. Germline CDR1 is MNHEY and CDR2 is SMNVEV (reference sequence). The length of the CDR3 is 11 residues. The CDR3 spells CASRAGYEQYF. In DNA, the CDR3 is TGTGCCAGCCGGGCGGGGTACGAGCAGTACTTC.

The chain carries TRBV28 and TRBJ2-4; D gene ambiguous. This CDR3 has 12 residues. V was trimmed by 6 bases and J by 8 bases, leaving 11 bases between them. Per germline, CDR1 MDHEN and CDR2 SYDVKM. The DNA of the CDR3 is TGTGCCAGCAGCATTGTTCGTTACATTCAGTACTTC. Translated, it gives CASSIVRYIQYF.

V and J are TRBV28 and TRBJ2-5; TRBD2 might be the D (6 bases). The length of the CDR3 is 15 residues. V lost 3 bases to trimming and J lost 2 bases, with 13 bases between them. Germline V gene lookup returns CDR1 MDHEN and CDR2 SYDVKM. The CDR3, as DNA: TGTGCCAGCAGTTTTCAGGGACTCGTACAAGAGACCCAGTACTTC. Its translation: CASSFQGLVQETQYF.

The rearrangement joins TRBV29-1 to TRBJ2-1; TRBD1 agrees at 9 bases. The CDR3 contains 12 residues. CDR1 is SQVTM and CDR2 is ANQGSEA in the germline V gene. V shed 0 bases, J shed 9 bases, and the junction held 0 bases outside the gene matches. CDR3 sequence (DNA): TGCAGCGTTGAAGAGGGACAGGGTGAGCAGTTCTTC. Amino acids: CSVEEGQGEQFF.

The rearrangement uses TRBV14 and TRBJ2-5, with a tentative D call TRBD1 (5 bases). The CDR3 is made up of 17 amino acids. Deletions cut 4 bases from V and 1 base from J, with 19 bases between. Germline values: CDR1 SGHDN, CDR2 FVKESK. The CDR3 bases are TGTGCCAGCAGCCCTCAGAAGTGGCCTGGGGCCCAAGAGACCCAGTACTTC. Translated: CASSPQKWPGAQETQYF.

CDR3 in DNA: TGTGCCAGCATGGTCGAAAGTGAAGCTTTCTTT. Translating gives CASMVESEAFF. The chain recombines TRBV6-5 with TRBJ1-1; D uncertain. The CDR3 totals 11 residues. V was pared by 7 bases and J by 7 bases, with 10 bases between. CDR1 is MNHEY, CDR2 SVGAGI, per germline.

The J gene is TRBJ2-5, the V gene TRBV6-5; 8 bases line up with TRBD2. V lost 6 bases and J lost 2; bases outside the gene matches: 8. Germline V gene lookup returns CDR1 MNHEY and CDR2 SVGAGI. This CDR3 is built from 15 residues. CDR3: CASRKTSGAQETQYF. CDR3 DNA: TGTGCCAGCAGAAAAACTAGCGGTGCTCAAGAGACCCAGTACTTC.

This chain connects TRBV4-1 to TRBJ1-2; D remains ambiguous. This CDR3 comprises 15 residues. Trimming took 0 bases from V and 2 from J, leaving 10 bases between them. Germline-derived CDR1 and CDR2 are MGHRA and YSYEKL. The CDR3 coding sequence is TGCGCCAGCAGCCAAGACCCCGACCTGAACTATGGCTACACCTTC. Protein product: CASSQDPDLNYGYTF.

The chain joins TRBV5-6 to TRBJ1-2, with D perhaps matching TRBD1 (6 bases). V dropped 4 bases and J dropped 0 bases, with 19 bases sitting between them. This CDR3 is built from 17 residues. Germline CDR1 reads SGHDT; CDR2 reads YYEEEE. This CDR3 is CASSDGGTGSPNYGYTF. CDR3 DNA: TGTGCCAGCAGCGATGGGGGTACAGGGTCCCCTAACTATGGCTACACCTTC.

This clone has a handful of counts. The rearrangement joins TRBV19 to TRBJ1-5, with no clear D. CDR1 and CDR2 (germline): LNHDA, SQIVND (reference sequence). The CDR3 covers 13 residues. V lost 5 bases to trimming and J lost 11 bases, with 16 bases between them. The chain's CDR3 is CASSPRTVESQHF. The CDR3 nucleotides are TGTGCCAGTAGTCCCCGGACCGTCGAATCCCAGCATTTT. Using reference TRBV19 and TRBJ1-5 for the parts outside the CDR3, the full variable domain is DGGITQSPKYLFRKEGQNVTLSCEQNLNHDAMYWYRQDPGQGLRLIYYSQIVNDFQKGDIAEGYSVSREKKESFPLTVTSAQKNPTAFYLCASSPRTVESQHFGDGTRLSIL.

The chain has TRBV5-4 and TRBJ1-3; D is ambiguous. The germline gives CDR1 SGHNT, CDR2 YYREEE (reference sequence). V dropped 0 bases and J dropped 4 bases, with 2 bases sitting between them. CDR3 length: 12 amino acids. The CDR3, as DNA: TGTGCCAGCAGCTTGGAGGGAAACACCATATATTTT. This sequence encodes CASSLEGNTIYF.

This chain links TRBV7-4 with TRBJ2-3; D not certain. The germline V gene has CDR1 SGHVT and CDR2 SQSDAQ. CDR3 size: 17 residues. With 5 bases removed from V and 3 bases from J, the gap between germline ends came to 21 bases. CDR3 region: CASSQKEHRLFTDTQYF. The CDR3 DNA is TGTGCCAGCAGCCAGAAGGAACATCGGTTATTTACAGATACGCAGTATTTT.

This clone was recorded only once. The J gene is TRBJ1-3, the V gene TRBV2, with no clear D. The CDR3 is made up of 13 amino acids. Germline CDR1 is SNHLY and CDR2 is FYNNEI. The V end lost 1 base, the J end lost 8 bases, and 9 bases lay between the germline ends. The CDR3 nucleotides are TGTGCCAGCAGTGAAGACCGCCGTGACACCATATATTTT. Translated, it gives CASSEDRRDTIYF.

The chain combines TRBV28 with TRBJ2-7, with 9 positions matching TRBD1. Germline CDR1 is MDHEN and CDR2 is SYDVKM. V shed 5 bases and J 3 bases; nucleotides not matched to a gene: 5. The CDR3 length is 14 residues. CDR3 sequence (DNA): TGTGCCAGCAGTGACCGGGACAGGGTCTACGAGCAGTACTTC. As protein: CASSDRDRVYEQYF.

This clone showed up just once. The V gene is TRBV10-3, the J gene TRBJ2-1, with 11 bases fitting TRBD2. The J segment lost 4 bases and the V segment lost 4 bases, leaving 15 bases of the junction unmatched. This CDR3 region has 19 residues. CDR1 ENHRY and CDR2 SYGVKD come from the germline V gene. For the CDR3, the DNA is TGTGCCATCAGTGGGACCGACACGGGACTAGCGGAACCTTACAATGAGCAGTTCTTC. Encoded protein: CAISGTDTGLAEPYNEQFF.

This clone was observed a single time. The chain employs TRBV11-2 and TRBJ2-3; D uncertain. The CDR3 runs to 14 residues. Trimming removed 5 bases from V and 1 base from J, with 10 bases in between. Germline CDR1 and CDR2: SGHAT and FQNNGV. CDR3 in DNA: TGTGCCAGCAGCGCGAATGGGGGCACAGATACGCAGTATTTT. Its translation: CASSANGGTDTQYF.

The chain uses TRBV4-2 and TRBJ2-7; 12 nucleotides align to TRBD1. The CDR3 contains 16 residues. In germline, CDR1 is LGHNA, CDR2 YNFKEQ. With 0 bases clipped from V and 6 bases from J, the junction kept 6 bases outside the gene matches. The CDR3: CASSQDSGTGGFEQYF. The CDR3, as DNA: TGTGCCAGCAGCCAAGATTCCGGGACAGGGGGCTTCGAGCAGTACTTC.